This T cell receptor (beta chain) comes out of a study of graft-versus-host responses after intestinal transplantation. About the research overall: Multivisceral, liver-intestinal, or isolated intestinal transplants were given to recipients. Recipients were all induced with anti-thymocyte globulin, then given tacrolimus and steroids for approximately three years. The study, taken as a whole, reports: Maximum circulating GvH clone levels tracked with early post-transplant HvG decreases. GvH clones surfaced in recipient marrow, some emerging earlier in ileum or blood.

The CDR3 totals 18 residues. Trimming at V came to 0 bases and at J to 2 bases, leaving 6 bases not matched to a gene. Germline lookup yields CDR1 LNHDA and CDR2 SQIVND (reference sequence). Data came from immunoSEQ multiplex PCR; TCRdb stores just in-frame clones and leaves some out. The table shows about 46,000 clones, with 90% to 95% occurring only once. On this clone: Its specificity is not known.

The V and J genes are TRBV19 and TRBJ1-5, with 11 bases lining up with TRBD1. The input for sequencing was PBMCs, taken roughly 760 days after a first intestinal transplant, on the day of a second. This TCR was recovered from a human patient who received an intestinal transplant, so some T cells may come from the graft donor. CDR3 in DNA: TGTGCCAGTAGTATAGATCGGGGACAGGGGGGTGGCAATCAGCCCCAGCATTTT. This translates into CASSIDRGQGGGNQPQHF.